The rows below give T cell receptor beta chains drawn from one sample of a study of CD8+ T cells in alopecia areata. TCRdb's copy holds only in-frame clones and misses some; the assay was immunoSEQ multiplex PCR. The sample lists 120,000 or so clones, about 50% occurring once. Input material: NKG2D-low CD8+ T cells sorted from blood. The receptors come from a human donor with alopecia areata. CDR3s include the opening cysteine and the closing phenylalanine or tryptophan. Each record gives: CDR3 protein, CDR3 DNA, D gene, clone size, J gene, V gene. The D gene is left open where the match is weak. Size values are once, few and many counts, or a class for expanded clones, and some rows have none.

CDR3aa: CAISVGYEQYF
CDR3nt: TGTGCCATCAGTGTGGGGTACGAGCAGTACTTC
d_gene: NA
abundance: few
j_gene: TRBJ2-7
v_gene: TRBV10-3

CDR3aa: CSADRGNYGYTF
CDR3nt: TGCAGCGCGGACAGGGGGAACTATGGCTACACCTTC
d_gene: TRBD1
abundance: NA
j_gene: TRBJ1-2
v_gene: TRBV29-1

CDR3aa: CASSFRAGELFF
CDR3nt: TGTGCCAGCAGTTTTCGGGCAGGGGAGCTGTTTTTT
d_gene: NA
abundance: NA
j_gene: TRBJ2-2
v_gene: TRBV28

CDR3aa: CASSFKSGNQPQHF
CDR3nt: TGTGCCAGCAGCTTTAAGTCCGGCAATCAGCCCCAGCATTTT
d_gene: NA
abundance: NA
j_gene: TRBJ1-5
v_gene: TRBV13

CDR3aa: CASSLRASNQPQHF
CDR3nt: TGTGCCAGCAGTCTCAGGGCTAGCAATCAGCCCCAGCATTTT
d_gene: NA
abundance: few
j_gene: TRBJ1-5
v_gene: TRBV28

CDR3aa: CASSSSGGWSEQYF
CDR3nt: TGTGCCAGCAGCTCCTCTGGAGGGTGGAGTGAGCAGTACTTC
d_gene: NA
abundance: NA
j_gene: TRBJ2-7
v_gene: TRBV11-2

CDR3aa: CASSLRGTSYNEQFF
CDR3nt: TGTGCCAGCAGTTTAAGGGGGACCTCCTACAATGAGCAGTTCTTC
d_gene: NA
abundance: NA
j_gene: TRBJ2-1
v_gene: TRBV27

CDR3aa: CASSLTGLVRF
CDR3nt: TGTGCCAGCAGCTTGACGGGACTAGTCCGTTTT
d_gene: TRBD2
abundance: NA
j_gene: TRBJ2-3
v_gene: TRBV13

CDR3aa: CAWSVLGQGTSGSEQFF
CDR3nt: TGTGCCTGGAGTGTACTAGGACAGGGGACTAGCGGGAGCGAGCAGTTCTTC
d_gene: TRBD2
abundance: few
j_gene: TRBJ2-1
v_gene: TRBV30

CDR3aa: CASSLVTDSYEQYF
CDR3nt: TGCGCCAGCAGCTTGGTTACGGACTCCTACGAGCAGTACTTC
d_gene: NA
abundance: NA
j_gene: TRBJ2-7
v_gene: TRBV5-1

CDR3aa: CASSLPEKETQYF
CDR3nt: TGTGCCAGCAGCTTACCAGAGAAAGAGACCCAGTACTTC
d_gene: NA
abundance: NA
j_gene: TRBJ2-5
v_gene: TRBV7-2

CDR3aa: CSVDGSGGRAEAFF
CDR3nt: TGCAGCGTTGATGGATCCGGGGGAAGGGCTGAAGCTTTCTTT
d_gene: NA
abundance: few
j_gene: TRBJ1-1
v_gene: TRBV29-1

CDR3aa: CASSSTPSGGGTQYF
CDR3nt: TGTGCCAGCAGCTCAACTCCTAGCGGGGGTGGAACCCAGTACTTC
d_gene: TRBD2
abundance: NA
j_gene: TRBJ2-5
v_gene: TRBV13

CDR3aa: CAWSEASGSALEQFF
CDR3nt: TGTGCCTGGAGTGAGGCTAGCGGGAGTGCGCTTGAGCAGTTCTTC
d_gene: TRBD2
abundance: NA
j_gene: TRBJ2-1
v_gene: TRBV30

CDR3aa: CSVAGQGTNYGYTF
CDR3nt: TGCAGCGTTGCGGGACAGGGCACTAACTATGGCTACACCTTC
d_gene: TRBD1
abundance: NA
j_gene: TRBJ1-2
v_gene: TRBV29-1

CDR3aa: CSVEMAGEAYNEQFF
CDR3nt: TGCAGCGTTGAAATGGCGGGAGAAGCTTACAATGAGCAGTTCTTC
d_gene: TRBD2
abundance: few
j_gene: TRBJ2-1
v_gene: TRBV29-1

CDR3aa: CASSLPTESQETQYF
CDR3nt: TGTGCCAGCAGCCTACCCACCGAGTCCCAAGAGACCCAGTACTTC
d_gene: NA
abundance: NA
j_gene: TRBJ2-5
v_gene: TRBV28

CDR3aa: CASSQGQGTEQYF
CDR3nt: TGCGCCAGCAGCCAAGGACAGGGCACCGAGCAGTACTTC
d_gene: TRBD1
abundance: NA
j_gene: TRBJ2-7
v_gene: TRBV4-1

CDR3aa: CASSPTASVTNQPQHF
CDR3nt: TGTGCCAGCAGCCCTACAGCGAGCGTTACCAATCAGCCCCAGCATTTT
d_gene: NA
abundance: few
j_gene: TRBJ1-5
v_gene: TRBV7-6

CDR3aa: CASSVTAGQETQYF
CDR3nt: TGTGCCAGCAGCGTGACGGCGGGTCAAGAGACCCAGTACTTC
d_gene: NA
abundance: NA
j_gene: TRBJ2-5
v_gene: TRBV9

CDR3aa: CASSFREAYNEQFF
CDR3nt: TGTGCCAGCAGTTTCAGGGAGGCCTACAATGAGCAGTTCTTC
d_gene: NA
abundance: NA
j_gene: TRBJ2-1
v_gene: TRBV27

CDR3aa: CSVPGDRGDGEQYF
CDR3nt: TGCAGCGTTCCGGGGGACAGGGGGGACGGTGAGCAGTACTTC
d_gene: TRBD1
abundance: few
j_gene: TRBJ2-7
v_gene: TRBV29-1

CDR3aa: CASSPSAHEQYF
CDR3nt: TGTGCCAGCAGCCCCTCGGCTCACGAGCAGTACTTC
d_gene: NA
abundance: NA
j_gene: TRBJ2-7
v_gene: TRBV27

CDR3aa: CSATDPQETQYF
CDR3nt: TGCAGCGCCACGGACCCACAAGAGACCCAGTACTTC
d_gene: NA
abundance: NA
j_gene: TRBJ2-5
v_gene: TRBV29-1

CDR3aa: CAISDSRSADTQYF
CDR3nt: TGTGCCATCAGTGATTCTAGATCCGCAGATACGCAGTATTTT
d_gene: NA
abundance: few
j_gene: TRBJ2-3
v_gene: TRBV10-3

CDR3aa: CASFDRAAGELFF
CDR3nt: TGTGCCAGCTTCGACAGGGCCGCCGGGGAGCTGTTTTTT
d_gene: TRBD1
abundance: NA
j_gene: TRBJ2-2
v_gene: TRBV2

CDR3aa: CAMSSPNQPQHF
CDR3nt: TGTGCCATGAGCAGTCCCAATCAGCCCCAGCATTTT
d_gene: NA
abundance: few
j_gene: TRBJ1-5
v_gene: TRBV28

CDR3aa: CSVGQGFSVTEAFF
CDR3nt: TGCAGCGTGGGACAGGGGTTTTCGGTCACTGAAGCTTTCTTT
d_gene: TRBD1
abundance: few
j_gene: TRBJ1-1
v_gene: TRBV29-1

CDR3aa: CASSPGRGETQYF
CDR3nt: TGTGCCAGCAGCCCTGGAAGGGGGGAGACCCAGTACTTC
d_gene: NA
abundance: NA
j_gene: TRBJ2-5
v_gene: TRBV5-6

CDR3aa: CASSANQETQYF
CDR3nt: TGTGCCAGCAGTGCGAACCAAGAGACCCAGTACTTC
d_gene: NA
abundance: NA
j_gene: TRBJ2-5
v_gene: TRBV27

CDR3aa: CASSPQGLNIQYF
CDR3nt: TGTGCCAGCAGCCCTCAGGGGTTAAACATTCAGTACTTC
d_gene: NA
abundance: NA
j_gene: TRBJ2-4
v_gene: TRBV5-4

CDR3aa: CASWVGRLETQYF
CDR3nt: TGTGCCAGCTGGGTCGGCAGATTGGAGACCCAGTACTTC
d_gene: NA
abundance: NA
j_gene: TRBJ2-5
v_gene: TRBV27

CDR3aa: CASSESFYEQYF
CDR3nt: TGTGCCAGCAGTGAGTCCTTCTACGAGCAGTACTTC
d_gene: NA
abundance: NA
j_gene: TRBJ2-7
v_gene: TRBV2

CDR3aa: CSVGLNNEQFF
CDR3nt: TGCAGCGTTGGACTCAACAATGAGCAGTTCTTC
d_gene: NA
abundance: few
j_gene: TRBJ2-1
v_gene: TRBV29-1

CDR3aa: CAHTGTEYNEQFF
CDR3nt: TGTGCCCACACCGGGACTGAGTACAATGAGCAGTTCTTC
d_gene: NA
abundance: few
j_gene: TRBJ2-1
v_gene: TRBV28

CDR3aa: CASSHTGILETQYF
CDR3nt: TGTGCCAGCAGTCACACGGGGATCCTAGAGACCCAGTACTTC
d_gene: NA
abundance: NA
j_gene: TRBJ2-5
v_gene: TRBV2

CDR3aa: CASSEGGGSVEQFF
CDR3nt: TGTGCCAGCAGTGAAGGCGGGGGGTCGGTTGAGCAGTTCTTC
d_gene: TRBD2
abundance: NA
j_gene: TRBJ2-1
v_gene: TRBV2

CDR3aa: CSVVGAESYEQYF
CDR3nt: TGCAGCGTCGTTGGCGCGGAGTCCTACGAGCAGTACTTC
d_gene: NA
abundance: NA
j_gene: TRBJ2-7
v_gene: TRBV29-1

CDR3aa: CASSLSDTGELFF
CDR3nt: TGTGCCAGCAGTTTATCCGACACCGGGGAGCTGTTTTTT
d_gene: NA
abundance: NA
j_gene: TRBJ2-2
v_gene: TRBV27

CDR3aa: CASRGQGSGETQYF
CDR3nt: TGTGCCAGCAGAGGACAGGGCTCAGGAGAGACCCAGTACTTC
d_gene: TRBD1
abundance: NA
j_gene: TRBJ2-5
v_gene: TRBV27

CDR3aa: CSGALSGRLPETQYF
CDR3nt: TGCAGCGGGGCCCTTAGCGGGAGGCTCCCAGAGACCCAGTACTTC
d_gene: TRBD2
abundance: NA
j_gene: TRBJ2-5
v_gene: TRBV29-1

CDR3aa: CASSQDVVSGKETQYF
CDR3nt: TGTGCCAGCAGCCAAGATGTAGTTAGCGGGAAAGAGACCCAGTACTTC
d_gene: TRBD2
abundance: NA
j_gene: TRBJ2-5
v_gene: TRBV14

CDR3aa: CAWSEGPDSYTF
CDR3nt: TGTGCCTGGAGTGAAGGGCCGGACAGCTACACCTTC
d_gene: NA
abundance: NA
j_gene: TRBJ1-2
v_gene: TRBV30

CDR3aa: CASSLRVTSAKNIQYF
CDR3nt: TGTGCCAGCAGCTTAAGGGTAACCTCAGCCAAAAACATTCAGTACTTC
d_gene: NA
abundance: NA
j_gene: TRBJ2-4
v_gene: TRBV7-2

CDR3aa: CSDLRYQGFF
CDR3nt: TGCAGCGACCTCAGGTACCAAGGTTTCTTT
d_gene: NA
abundance: NA
j_gene: TRBJ1-1
v_gene: TRBV29-1

CDR3aa: CASSELTGNDEQYF
CDR3nt: TGTGCCAGCAGTGAATTAACAGGGAACGACGAGCAGTACTTC
d_gene: NA
abundance: few
j_gene: TRBJ2-7
v_gene: TRBV25-1

CDR3aa: CSVAWGLQEAQYF
CDR3nt: TGCAGCGTTGCGTGGGGACTCCAAGAGGCCCAGTACTTC
d_gene: NA
abundance: NA
j_gene: TRBJ2-5
v_gene: TRBV29-1

CDR3aa: CASPDPGLVDPNAYNEQFF
CDR3nt: TGTGCCAGCCCTGACCCGGGACTAGTCGACCCTAACGCCTACAATGAGCAGTTCTTC
d_gene: TRBD2
abundance: few
j_gene: TRBJ2-1
v_gene: TRBV7-8

CDR3aa: CASAQRENYEQYF
CDR3nt: TGCGCCAGCGCCCAGCGGGAGAACTACGAGCAGTACTTC
d_gene: TRBD2
abundance: NA
j_gene: TRBJ2-7
v_gene: TRBV10-2

CDR3aa: CSALGTAVNTEAFF
CDR3nt: TGCAGCGCCCTGGGGACAGCCGTGAACACTGAAGCTTTCTTT
d_gene: TRBD1
abundance: NA
j_gene: TRBJ1-1
v_gene: TRBV29-1

CDR3aa: CASSQERTYYEQYF
CDR3nt: TGCGCCAGCAGCCAAGAGCGGACGTACTACGAGCAGTACTTC
d_gene: NA
abundance: NA
j_gene: TRBJ2-7
v_gene: TRBV4-3

CDR3aa: CAWRTGVSYEQYF
CDR3nt: TGTGCCTGGAGGACAGGGGTCTCCTACGAGCAGTACTTC
d_gene: TRBD1
abundance: NA
j_gene: TRBJ2-7
v_gene: TRBV30

CDR3aa: CASGPYTSEQFF
CDR3nt: TGTGCTAGTGGTCCCTACACAAGTGAGCAGTTCTTC
d_gene: NA
abundance: NA
j_gene: TRBJ2-1
v_gene: TRBV12-5